The sequence of this T cell receptor beta chain was determined in a study of blood T cell repertoires in COVID-19. Study details: There were acute and convalescent COVID-19 samples, and they came from the United States, Italy and Spain. Sample material is recorded as cDNA or gDNA derived from T cells, B-cell-depleted T cells, or PBMCs.

The sample holds one count of this clone. The age range of participants was about 18 to 95 years, with residence in about two dozen US areas. In the authors' workflow: Reference gene primers were amplified, and this amplification served to estimate nucleated cell counts. The repertoire was sequenced with immunoSEQ multiplex PCR; TCRdb's copy has only in-frame clones and lacks some. V and J calls plus clone size are reproduced from that table; the DNA served to infer D and trimming. The data contain 170,000 or so clones, about 88% of them singletons. The receptor was isolated from a woman in her forties or fifties who had recovered from COVID-19. Sample: PBMCs or T cells enriched from blood (not recorded which).

The CDR3 loop reads CASSLGPSHEQYF. The CDR3, as DNA: TGTGCCAGCAGCTTAGGGCCTTCCCACGAGCAGTACTTC. The V and J genes are TRBV7-8 and TRBJ2-7; D is unclear. The CDR3 is 13 amino acids. Germline CDR1 and CDR2: SGHVS and FQNEAQ. Trimming took off 1 base at V and 5 bases at J, with 9 bases between the two ends.